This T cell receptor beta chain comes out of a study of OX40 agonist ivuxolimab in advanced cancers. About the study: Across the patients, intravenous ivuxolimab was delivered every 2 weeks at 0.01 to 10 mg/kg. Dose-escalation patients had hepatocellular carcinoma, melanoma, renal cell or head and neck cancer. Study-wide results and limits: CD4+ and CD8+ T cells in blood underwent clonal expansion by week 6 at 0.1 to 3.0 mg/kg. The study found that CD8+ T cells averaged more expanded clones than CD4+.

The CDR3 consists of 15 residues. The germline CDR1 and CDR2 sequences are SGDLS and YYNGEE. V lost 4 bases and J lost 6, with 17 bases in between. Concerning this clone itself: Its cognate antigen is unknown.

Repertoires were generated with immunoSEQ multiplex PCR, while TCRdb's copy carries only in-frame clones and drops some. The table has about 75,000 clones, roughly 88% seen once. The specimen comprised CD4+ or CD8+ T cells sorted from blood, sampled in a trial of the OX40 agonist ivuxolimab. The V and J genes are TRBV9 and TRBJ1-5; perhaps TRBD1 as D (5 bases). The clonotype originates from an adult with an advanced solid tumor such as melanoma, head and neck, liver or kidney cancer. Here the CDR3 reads CASSPRGAGFQPQHF. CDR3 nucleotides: TGTGCCAGCAGCCCGCGAGGGGCTGGGTTTCAGCCCCAGCATTTT.